This record looks at one T cell receptor beta chain sequence and its context. Sequenced by immunoSEQ multiplex PCR; TCRdb stores in-frame clones only, minus some. The sample carries fewer than 250,000 clones, roughly 82% recorded once. The CDR3 runs to 12 residues. V was pared by 6 bases and J by 7 bases, with 13 bases between. The germline CDR1 and CDR2 sequences are MNHEY and SMNVEV (reference sequence). These data originate in a study of blood T cell repertoires in COVID-19. Study as a whole: Spain, Italy and the United States supplied samples that represented acute and convalescent COVID-19. The cDNA or gDNA used as material had been derived from T cells, B-cell-depleted T cells, or PBMCs.

This TCR derives from a woman aged 40 to 55 with acute or convalescent COVID-19. Material for sequencing was peripheral blood. V is TRBV27 and J is TRBJ2-7; D is uncertain. The CDR3 here is CASSPALGEQYF. CDR3 sequence (DNA): TGTGCCAGCAGCCCGGCGCTCGGGGAGCAGTACTTC.